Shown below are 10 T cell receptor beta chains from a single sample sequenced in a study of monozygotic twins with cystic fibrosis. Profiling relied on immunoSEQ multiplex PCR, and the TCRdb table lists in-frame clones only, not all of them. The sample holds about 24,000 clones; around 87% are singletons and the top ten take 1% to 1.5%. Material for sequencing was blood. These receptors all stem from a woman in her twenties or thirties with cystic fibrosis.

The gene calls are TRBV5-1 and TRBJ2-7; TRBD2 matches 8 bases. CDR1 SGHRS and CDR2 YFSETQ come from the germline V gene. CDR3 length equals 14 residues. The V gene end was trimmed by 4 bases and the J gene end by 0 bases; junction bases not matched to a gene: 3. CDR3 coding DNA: TGCGCCAGCAGCCGCGGGGGGTCCTCCTACGAGCAGTACTTC. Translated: CASSRGGSSYEQYF.

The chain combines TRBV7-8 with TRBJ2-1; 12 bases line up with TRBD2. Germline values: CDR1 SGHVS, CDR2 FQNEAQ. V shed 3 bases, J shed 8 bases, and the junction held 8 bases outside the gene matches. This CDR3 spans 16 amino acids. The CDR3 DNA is TGTGCCAGCAGCTTCCGACTAGCGGGGGCTTGGGATGAGCAGTTCTTC. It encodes CASSFRLAGAWDEQFF.

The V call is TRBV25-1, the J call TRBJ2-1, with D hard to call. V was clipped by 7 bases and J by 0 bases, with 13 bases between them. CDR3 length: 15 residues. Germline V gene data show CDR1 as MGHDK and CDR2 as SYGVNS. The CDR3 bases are TGTGCCAGCACAGCACGGGCAGGCTCCTACAATGAGCAGTTCTTC. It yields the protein CASTARAGSYNEQFF.

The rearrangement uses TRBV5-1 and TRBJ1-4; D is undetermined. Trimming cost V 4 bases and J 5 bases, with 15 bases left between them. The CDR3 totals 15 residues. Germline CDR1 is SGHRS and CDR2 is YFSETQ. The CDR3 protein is CASSRTATRNEKLFF. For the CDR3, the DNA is TGCGCCAGCAGCCGGACCGCGACGAGGAATGAAAAACTGTTTTTT.

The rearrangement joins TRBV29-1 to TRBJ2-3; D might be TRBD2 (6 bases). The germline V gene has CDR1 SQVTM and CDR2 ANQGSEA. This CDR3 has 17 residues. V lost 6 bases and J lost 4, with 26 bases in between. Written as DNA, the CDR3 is TGCAGCGTCATAACGAACGACCCCGTTGGAGGGGCAGATACGCAGTATTTT. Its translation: CSVITNDPVGGADTQYF.

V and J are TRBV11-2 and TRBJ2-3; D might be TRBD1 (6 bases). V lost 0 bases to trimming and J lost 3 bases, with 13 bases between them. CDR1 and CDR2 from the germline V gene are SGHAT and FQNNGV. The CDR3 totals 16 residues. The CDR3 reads CASSLEGRGWTDTQYF. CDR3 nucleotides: TGTGCCAGCAGCTTAGAAGGCAGGGGATGGACAGATACGCAGTATTTT. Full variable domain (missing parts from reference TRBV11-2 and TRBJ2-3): EAGVAQSPRYKIIEKRQSVAFWCNPISGHATLYWYQQILGQGPKLLIQFQNNGVVDDSQLPKDRFSAERLKGVDSTLKIQPAKLEDSAVYLCASSLEGRGWTDTQYFGPGTRLTVL.

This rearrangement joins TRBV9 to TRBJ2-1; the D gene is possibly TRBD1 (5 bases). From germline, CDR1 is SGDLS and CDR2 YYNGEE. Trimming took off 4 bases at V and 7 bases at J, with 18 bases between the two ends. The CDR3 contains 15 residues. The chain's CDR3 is CASSPHPDIGNEQFF. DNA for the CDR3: TGTGCCAGCAGCCCACATCCGGACATTGGTAATGAGCAGTTCTTC.

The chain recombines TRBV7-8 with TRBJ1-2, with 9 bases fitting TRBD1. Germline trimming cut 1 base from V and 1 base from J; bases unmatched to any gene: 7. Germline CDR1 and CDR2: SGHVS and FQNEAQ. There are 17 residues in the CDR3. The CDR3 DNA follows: TGTGCCAGCAGCTTAGAACAGGGGGCGAGTTATAACTATGGCTACACCTTC. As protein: CASSLEQGASYNYGYTF.

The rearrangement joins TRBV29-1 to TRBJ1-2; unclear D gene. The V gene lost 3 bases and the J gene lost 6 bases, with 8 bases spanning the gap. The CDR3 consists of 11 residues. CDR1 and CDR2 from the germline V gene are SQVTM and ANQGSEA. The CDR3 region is CSVEGSHGYTF. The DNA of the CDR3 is TGCAGCGTTGAGGGTTCCCATGGCTACACCTTC.

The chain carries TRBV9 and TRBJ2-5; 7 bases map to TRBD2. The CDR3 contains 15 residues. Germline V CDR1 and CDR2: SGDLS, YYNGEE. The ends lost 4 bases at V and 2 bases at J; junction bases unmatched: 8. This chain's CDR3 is CASSPGGDWQETQYF. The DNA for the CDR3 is TGTGCCAGCAGCCCTGGGGGGGACTGGCAAGAGACCCAGTACTTC.